Listed below are T cell receptor beta chains from one sample, sequenced in a study of long-term antiretroviral therapy in people with HIV. Sequenced by immunoSEQ multiplex PCR; TCRdb stores in-frame clones only, minus some. There are tens of thousands of clones in the sample; roughly 84% occur only once, and roughly 15% lies in the top ten. This specimen was unsorted PBMCs, taken approximately 4.1 years after starting antiretroviral therapy. The receptor source for this set is a man younger than 40 with HIV. The CDR3 runs from the conserved cysteine through the conserved F or W. The D gene is left open where the match is weak. Clone sizes are given selectively: once, few, many, or a class where the clone is expanded.

V gene	J gene	clone size	D gene	CDR3 protein	CDR3 DNA
TRBV28	TRBJ2-7	.	TRBD2	CASSEGRAYEQYF	TGTGCCAGCAGCGAGGGGAGGGCCTACGAGCAGTACTTC
TRBV5-1	TRBJ2-3	once	.	CASSSDSWGTDTQYF	TGCGCCAGCAGCTCGGACTCCTGGGGAACAGATACGCAGTATTTT
TRBV7-2	TRBJ1-2	.	.	CASSLAGGQGYGYTF	TGTGCCAGCAGCTTAGCGGGGGGGCAAGGCTATGGCTACACCTTC
TRBV11-1	TRBJ1-6	.	TRBD1	CASRSDRVSNSPLHF	TGTGCCAGCAGATCCGACAGGGTGAGTAATTCACCCCTCCACTTT
TRBV19	TRBJ2-3	.	.	CASSSSAGDTQYF	TGTGCCAGTAGTTCCTCTGCCGGAGATACGCAGTATTTT
TRBV27	TRBJ2-7	few	.	CASSLRQAYEQYF	TGTGCCAGCAGTCTTAGACAAGCCTACGAGCAGTACTTC
TRBV28	TRBJ2-7	.	TRBD1	CASSSGQGAGEQYF	TGTGCCAGCAGCTCGGGACAGGGAGCAGGAGAGCAGTACTTC
TRBV7-2	TRBJ1-3	.	.	CASTGDGYSGNTIYF	TGTGCCAGCACGGGAGACGGGTACTCTGGAAACACCATATATTTT
TRBV11-2	TRBJ1-1	.	.	CASSLGPENTEAFF	TGTGCCAGCAGCTTAGGGCCAGAGAACACTGAAGCTTTCTTT
TRBV7-8	TRBJ2-7	few	TRBD1	CASSLEAGQGAVEQYF	TGTGCCAGCAGCTTAGAGGCGGGACAGGGGGCGGTGGAGCAGTACTTC
TRBV6-6	TRBJ1-4	.	.	CASSLGNNEKLFF	TGTGCCAGCAGTTTGGGGAATAATGAAAAACTGTTTTTT
TRBV2	TRBJ2-2	.	.	CASSDTGATGELFF	TGTGCCAGCAGTGATACCGGGGCCACCGGGGAGCTGTTTTTT
TRBV6-6	TRBJ2-7	.	.	CASTLSRGSYEQYF	TGTGCCAGCACCCTCTCCCGTGGCTCCTACGAGCAGTACTTC
TRBV28	TRBJ2-7	.	.	CASSHHGITHEQYF	TGTGCCAGCAGTCACCACGGCATCACCCACGAGCAGTACTTC
TRBV4-1	TRBJ1-2	.	.	CASSQGPYRSPPYGYTF	TGCGCCAGCAGCCAAGGGCCTTACAGGTCCCCCCCCTATGGCTACACCTTC
TRBV10-1	TRBJ1-2	.	.	CASKTACHGYTF	TGCGCCAGCAAAACCGCGTGTCATGGCTACACCTTC
TRBV27	TRBJ2-5	.	TRBD1	CASSWQGASMETQYF	TGTGCCAGCAGTTGGCAGGGGGCTTCTATGGAGACCCAGTACTTC
TRBV7-2	TRBJ1-5	few	.	CASSPHDQPQHF	TGTGCCAGCAGCCCCCATGATCAGCCCCAGCATTTT
TRBV11-2	TRBJ2-1	.	TRBD2	CASSTLAGGIYNEQFF	TGTGCCAGCAGCACGCTAGCGGGAGGGATCTACAATGAGCAGTTCTTC
TRBV11-2	TRBJ1-3	.	.	CASSLSGAQDTIYF	TGTGCCAGCAGCTTATCGGGGGCGCAGGACACCATATATTTT